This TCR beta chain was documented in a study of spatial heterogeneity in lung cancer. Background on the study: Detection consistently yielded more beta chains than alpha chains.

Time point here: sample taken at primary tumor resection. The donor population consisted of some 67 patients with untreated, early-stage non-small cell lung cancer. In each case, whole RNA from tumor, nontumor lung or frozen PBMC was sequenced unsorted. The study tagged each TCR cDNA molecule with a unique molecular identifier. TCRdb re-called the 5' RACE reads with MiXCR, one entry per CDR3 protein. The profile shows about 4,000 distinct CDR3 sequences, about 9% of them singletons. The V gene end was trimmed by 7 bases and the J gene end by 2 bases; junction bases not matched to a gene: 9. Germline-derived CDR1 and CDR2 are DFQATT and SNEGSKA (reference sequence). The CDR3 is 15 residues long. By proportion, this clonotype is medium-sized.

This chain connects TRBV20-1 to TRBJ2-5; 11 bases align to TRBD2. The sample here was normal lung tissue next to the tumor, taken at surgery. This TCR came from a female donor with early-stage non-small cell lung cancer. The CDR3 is CSVSRLAGTQETQYF. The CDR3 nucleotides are TGCAGTGTTTCGAGACTAGCGGGGACACAAGAGACCCAGTACTTC.